This T cell receptor (beta chain) came from a study of shared clonotypes between healthy human individuals. V was pared by 0 bases and J by 8 bases, with 10 bases between. CDR3 size: 12 residues. Germline CDR1 GTSNPN, CDR2 SVGIG (reference sequence). A word on this clone: What it binds is not known.

CD8 cells classed as naive were CD45RO-negative and positively selected for CCR7, excluding terminally differentiated effector memory CD45RA+ cells. The study's findings and limits: With a few donors compared, approximately 5% of naive CD4 clonotypes were shared.

This was a deep-level run. Evenly divided among several immunoSEQ plates was the genomic DNA of each subset. Original methodology: Sequence data from immunoSEQ were junction-only and lacked quality scores; consequently, filtering differed. Profiled with immunoSEQ multiplex PCR; TCRdb holds only in-frame clones, not every one. V and J calls and clone size come straight from that table; D and trimming were deduced from the DNA. The sample carries about 2 million clones, about 95% recorded once. The TCR sequence derives from a man aged 18 to 29 in good health. The sequenced material came from naive CD8+ T cells sorted from blood. The V gene is TRBV30, the J gene TRBJ1-1; D is unresolved. CDR3: CAWSVGVPEAFF. CDR3 bases: TGTGCCTGGAGTGTCGGGGTACCGGAAGCTTTCTTT.